These 24 T cell receptor beta chains came from one sample sequenced in a study of cytomegalovirus exposure and HLA in healthy donors listed by TCRdb under 2017. Receptor libraries were prepared by the immunoSEQ multiplex PCR assay. For the multiplex PCR, a mixture combining 60 forward primers for TCR Vbeta segments and 13 reverse primers for TCR Jbeta segments was used. The table comes from immuneACCESS by way of TCRdb, which keeps in-frame sequences with V and J called. Part of the clones is missing from these tables; in studies checked, under half for an unresolved V gene and the rest for unknown reasons. The sample table contains 130,000 to 150,000 clones; only one count was recorded for roughly three quarters of them. Approximately 3% of the sample is taken by the ten largest. Specimen: PBMCs. All receptors derive from a female donor in good health and CMV-seronegative.

This chain connects TRBV4-1 to TRBJ2-2; 8 nucleotides align to TRBD1. The CDR3 is 16 residues long. Per the germline V gene, CDR1 is MGHRA and CDR2 is YSYEKL. Trimming removed 3 bases from V and 4 bases from J; junction bases left unmatched: 7. The CDR3 loop reads CASSQETGVSTGELFF. The DNA for the CDR3 is TGCGCCAGCAGCCAGGAGACAGGGGTGAGCACCGGGGAGCTGTTTTTT.

The CDR3 DNA reads TGTGCCTGGAGTGACTTCCCGGGTGAGCAGTTCTTC. Encoded protein: CAWSDFPGEQFF. V is TRBV30 and J is TRBJ2-1; D is unclear. CDR1 and CDR2 from the germline V gene are GTSNPN and SVGIG (reference sequence). The CDR3 covers 12 residues. Trimming took 1 base from V and 9 from J, leaving 10 bases between them.

J is TRBJ2-3 and V is TRBV5-6, with 10 bases lining up with TRBD2. The germline V gene encodes CDR1 SGHDT and CDR2 YYEEEE. V lost 1 base, J lost 4 bases, and 9 bases stayed unmatched. This CDR3 is built from 17 residues. The CDR3 region has the DNA TGTGCCAGCAGCTTGATGGGATTAGCGGGAGGCGCAGATACGCAGTATTTT. This gives the protein CASSLMGLAGGADTQYF.

This chain uses TRBV19 with TRBJ2-1; 8 bases are a match to TRBD2. The CDR3 sequence is 13 residues long. The trim removed 8 bases at V and 4 bases at J, leaving 4 bases unmatched. CDR1 and CDR2 from the germline V gene are LNHDA and SQIVND (reference sequence). The CDR3 nucleotides are TGTGCCAGTGAAGTAGCGGGGTACAATGAGCAGTTCTTC. This codes for CASEVAGYNEQFF.

This rearrangement joins TRBV5-1 to TRBJ2-3; D gene unclear. Germline CDR1 and CDR2: SGHRS and YFSETQ. This CDR3 is built from 13 residues. V lost 0 bases, J lost 5 bases, and 7 bases lay in between. Here the CDR3 reads CASSLVSEDTQYF. The CDR3 DNA is TGCGCCAGCAGCTTGGTGAGTGAAGATACGCAGTATTTT.

This clone came up a few times. The V and J genes are TRBV10-3 and TRBJ2-5; 7 nucleotides agree with TRBD1. The CDR3 consists of 14 residues. Germline V gene sequence: CDR1 ENHRY, CDR2 SYGVKD. The V gene end was trimmed by 2 bases and the J gene end by 4 bases; junction bases not matched to a gene: 4. The CDR3 DNA is TGTGCCATCAGTGAGGGGGGACAGTTAGAGACCCAGTACTTC. This gives the protein CAISEGGQLETQYF.

The genes are TRBV6-5 and TRBJ2-7; D gene ambiguous. The V end was cut by 0 bases, the J end by 0 bases, with 9 bases between. This CDR3 has 15 amino acids. Germline V CDR1 and CDR2: MNHEY, SVGAGI. This chain's CDR3 is CASSYSPSRSYEQYF. The CDR3 DNA reads TGTGCCAGCAGTTACTCCCCCTCCCGCTCCTACGAGCAGTACTTC.

J is TRBJ2-1 and V is TRBV29-1; D possibly corresponds to TRBD1 (5 bases). This CDR3 is built from 14 residues. The germline V and J ends were trimmed by 4 bases and 10 bases, with 20 bases remaining between them. The germline gives CDR1 SQVTM, CDR2 ANQGSEA. CDR3 in DNA: TGCAGCGTTGGGGTCAGGGCTGGGCGTGGGGAGCAGTTCTTC. This encodes CSVGVRAGRGEQFF.

V is TRBV4-3 and J is TRBJ2-3; D uncertain. The CDR3 is 16 amino acids. Trimming shortened V by 4 bases and J by 5 bases, and 19 bases separated the two germline ends. Germline V lookup: CDR1 LGHNA, CDR2 YSLEER. The CDR3: CASSPQNPSAQDTQYF. The CDR3 bases are TGCGCCAGCAGCCCACAAAACCCCAGTGCACAAGATACGCAGTATTTT.

As for this clone: One end of the junction varies from germline; a read error may be responsible. The gene calls are TRBV6-5 and TRBJ2-7; tentative D call: TRBD1 (6 bases). Germline loops: CDR1 MNHEY, CDR2 SVGAGI. CDR3 length: 14 residues. The CDR3 DNA reads as TGTGCCAGCAGTCAGCAGGGGAGCTCCTACGGGCAGTACTTC. Amino acids: CASSQQGSSYGQYF.

The chain recombines TRBV19 with TRBJ2-2; 8 nucleotides line up with TRBD2. V lost 4 bases and J lost 9; bases outside the gene matches: 4. The CDR3 spans 13 residues. From germline, CDR1 is LNHDA and CDR2 SQIVND (reference sequence). CDR3 region: CASSTLAGRELFF. CDR3 nucleotides: TGTGCCAGTAGTACATTAGCGGGACGGGAGCTGTTTTTT. Variable domain in full (rest from reference TRBV19 and TRBJ2-2): DGGITQSPKYLFRKEGQNVTLSCEQNLNHDAMYWYRQDPGQGLRLIYYSQIVNDFQKGDIAEGYSVSREKKESFPLTVTSAQKNPTAFYLCASSTLAGRELFFGEGSRLTVL.

The V and J genes are TRBV6-6 and TRBJ2-7, with TRBD2 matching over 9 bases. The CDR3 sequence is 15 residues long. Germline V gives CDR1 MNHNY, CDR2 SVGAGI (reference sequence). V shed 5 bases and J 6 bases; nucleotides not matched to a gene: 11. The CDR3 bases are TGTGCCAGCAGTCGTTATAGCGGGAGTTCAGGCGAGCAGTACTTC. This codes for CASSRYSGSSGEQYF.

This chain links TRBV2 with TRBJ1-2; 9 bases are a match to TRBD1. V trimming: 9 bases; J trimming: 3 bases; junction bases outside the gene matches: 8. The germline CDR1 and CDR2 sequences are SNHLY and FYNNEI. The CDR3 spans 14 residues. This CDR3 is CARSPGQGHYGYTF. The CDR3 nucleotides are TGTGCCAGAAGTCCGGGACAGGGTCACTATGGCTACACCTTC.

The count of this clone is one. V is TRBV9 and J is TRBJ2-5; 9 positions agree with TRBD2. CDR3 length: 14 amino acids. Germline CDR1 reads SGDLS; CDR2 reads YYNGEE. The V and J ends lost 7 bases and 11 bases, in that order; junction bases with no gene match: 15. The CDR3 nucleotides are TGTGCCAGCTCCCGCGGGGGGGCCGGCTCAGAGCAGTACTTC. Its protein is CASSRGGAGSEQYF.

The sample holds one count of this clone. V usage is TRBV28 and J usage is TRBJ2-3, with 9 positions matching TRBD2. The CDR3 is made up of 16 amino acids. With 5 bases clipped from V and 4 bases from J, the junction kept 10 bases outside the gene matches. Per the germline V gene, CDR1 is MDHEN and CDR2 is SYDVKM. The CDR3 DNA sequence: TGTGCCAGCAGTCCCCATAGCGGGAGAGGGGCAGATACGCAGTATTTT. Protein: CASSPHSGRGADTQYF.

This clone showed up just once. This chain uses TRBV30 with TRBJ1-3, with a weak D call TRBD1 (5 bases). CDR1 and CDR2 from the germline V gene are GTSNPN and SVGIG (reference sequence). The CDR3 covers 14 residues. With 3 bases removed from V and 2 bases from J, the gap between germline ends came to 11 bases. CDR3 DNA sequence: TGTGCCTGGAGGGCAGGGATGACTGGAAACACCATATATTTT. This sequence encodes CAWRAGMTGNTIYF. The full variable domain, in which reference TRBV30 and TRBJ1-3 provide the parts outside the CDR3, is SQTIHQWPATLVQPVGSPLSLECTVEGTSNPNLYWYRQAAGRGLQLLFYSVGIGQISSEVPQNLSASRPQDRQFILSSKKLLLSDSGFYLCAWRAGMTGNTIYFGEGSWLTVV.

The DNA for the CDR3 is TGTGCCAGCACCCTACCCCCGGGACAGGATAATTCACCCCTCCACTTT. Translation: CASTLPPGQDNSPLHF. V usage is TRBV28 and J usage is TRBJ1-6; 8 nucleotides agree with TRBD1. With V trimmed by 7 bases and J by 5 bases, 10 bases remained unmatched. Germline V gene lookup returns CDR1 MDHEN and CDR2 SYDVKM. CDR3 length: 16 residues.

J is TRBJ2-1 and V is TRBV27, with 7 bases matching TRBD1. The germline V gene encodes CDR1 MNHEY and CDR2 SMNVEV (reference sequence). The CDR3 sequence is 15 residues long. J lost 2 bases, V lost 5 bases, and 6 bases had no gene match. CDR3 protein: CASSLRGNTYNEQFF. Written as DNA, the CDR3 is TGTGCCAGCAGTCTCAGGGGGAACACCTACAATGAGCAGTTCTTC.

The CDR3 DNA reads as TGTGCCAGCAGCTCAACTAGCGGTAGAACCCAGTACTTC. It is translated as CASSSTSGRTQYF. This rearrangement joins TRBV7-2 to TRBJ2-5, with TRBD2 matching 8 bases. Per the germline V gene, CDR1 is SGHTA and CDR2 is FQGNSA. With V trimmed by 4 bases and J by 8 bases, 6 bases remained unmatched. The CDR3 is 13 residues long.

This rearrangement joins TRBV2 to TRBJ1-4; 9 bases map to TRBD1. Unmatched junction bases numbered 8, after V lost 10 bases and J lost 2 bases. Germline V CDR1 and CDR2: SNHLY, FYNNEI. The CDR3 has 15 residues. In DNA form, the CDR3 reads TGTGCCAACCGACAGGGGGTATCGACTAATGAAAAACTGTTTTTT. Translating it yields CANRQGVSTNEKLFF. The variable domain in full, with the rest retrieved from reference TRBV2 and TRBJ1-4, is EPEVTQTPSHQVTQMGQEVILRCVPISNHLYFYWYRQILGQKVEFLVSFYNNEISEKSEIFDDQFSVERPDGSNFTLKIRSTKLEDSAMYFCANRQGVSTNEKLFFGSGTQLSVL.

The genes are TRBV28 and TRBJ1-6; D is perhaps TRBD1 (6 bases). The ends were cut back, 5 bases at V and 10 bases at J, with 18 bases in the middle. The CDR3 covers 15 residues. Germline V CDR1 and CDR2: MDHEN, SYDVKM. The DNA of the CDR3 is TGTGCCAGCAGTCTCCCCCAGGGGATAGGATCACCCCTCCACTTT. It specifies CASSLPQGIGSPLHF. The whole variable domain, filled in from reference TRBV28 and TRBJ1-6, reads DVKVTQSSRYLVKRTGEKVFLECVQDMDHENMFWYRQDPGLGLRLIYFSYDVKMKEKGDIPEGYSVSREKKERFSLILESASTNQTSMYLCASSLPQGIGSPLHFGNGTRLTVT.

V gene TRBV7-2 combines with J gene TRBJ2-3; D perhaps matches TRBD2 (6 bases). Germline lookup yields CDR1 SGHTA and CDR2 FQGNSA. The CDR3 extends over 14 amino acids. V was shortened by 5 bases and J by 3 bases, with 12 bases between the two germline ends. The DNA for the CDR3 is TGTGCCAGCAGCCGGGGCGCGGGAACAGATACGCAGTATTTT. Protein sequence: CASSRGAGTDTQYF.

This chain links TRBV5-1 with TRBJ1-1; tentative D call: TRBD1 (6 bases). Germline V CDR1 and CDR2: SGHRS, YFSETQ. Trimming stripped 4 bases from V and 5 bases from J, with 18 bases between. The CDR3 sequence is 15 residues long. The CDR3 sequence is CASSAWQGWGTEAFF. The CDR3 nucleotides read TGCGCCAGCAGCGCGTGGCAGGGGTGGGGTACTGAAGCTTTCTTT.

This clone was seen once. The chain couples TRBV23-1 to TRBJ2-7; 7 bases map to TRBD1. TRBV23-1 is an ORF; its function is uncertain. The CDR3 sequence is 15 residues long. V shed 2 bases and J 7 bases; nucleotides not matched to a gene: 11. The CDR3 is CASSQPRDRVREQYF. CDR3 DNA: TGCGCCAGCAGTCAACCCCGAGACAGGGTGCGGGAGCAGTACTTC.